This is a list of T cell receptor beta chains from one sample in a study of Ad26.COV2.S vaccination and SARS-CoV-2 variants. Sequencing used immunoSEQ multiplex PCR; TCRdb keeps in-frame clones, though not all of them. The repertoire holds about 370,000 clones, about 91% seen once, with under 2% in the top ten. Sequences were derived from peripheral blood, sampled in a trial of Ad26.COV2.S vaccine versus placebo. The receptors were gathered from a person between 18 and 59 years old who received the Ad26.COV2.S COVID-19 vaccine or a placebo. Both conserved end residues are part of each CDR3. The D gene is left open where the match is weak. Clone size is not always given. Where it is, it says once, few, many or a class for expanded clones.

TRBV7-3,TRBJ2-2,NA,TRBD1,CASSLGTGVTGELFF,TGTGCCAGCAGCTTAGGGACAGGGGTTACCGGGGAGCTGTTTTTT
TRBV19,TRBJ2-2,NA,NA,CASSISLGGGELFF,TGTGCCAGTAGTATATCACTCGGGGGCGGGGAGCTGTTTTTT
TRBV5-1,TRBJ2-3,NA,NA,CASSPLGDTQYF,TGCGCCAGCAGCCCACTTGGAGATACGCAGTATTTT
TRBV19,TRBJ2-7,NA,NA,CASSMRQAAYEQYF,TGTGCCAGTAGTATGCGCCAGGCGGCCTACGAGCAGTACTTC
TRBV5-5,TRBJ2-3,NA,TRBD2,CASSLPTSGRSDTQYF,TGTGCCAGCAGCCTCCCAACTAGCGGGAGATCAGATACGCAGTATTTT
TRBV2,TRBJ1-2,NA,NA,CASSHTANYGYTF,TGTGCCAGCAGCCACACAGCTAACTATGGCTACACCTTC
TRBV19,TRBJ1-1,few,TRBD1,CASSTLQGTEAFF,TGTGCCAGTAGTACCCTACAGGGGACTGAAGCTTTCTTT
TRBV20-1,TRBJ2-1,NA,NA,CSASARRNEQFF,TGCAGTGCTAGTGCCAGGAGGAATGAGCAGTTCTTC
TRBV28,TRBJ2-1,NA,TRBD2,CATGTSSYNEQFF,TGTGCCACCGGGACTAGCAGCTACAATGAGCAGTTCTTC
TRBV4-1,TRBJ2-7,NA,NA,CASSQEDSSYEQYF,TGCGCCAGCAGCCAAGAGGACAGTTCCTACGAGCAGTACTTC
TRBV20-1,TRBJ2-7,NA,NA,CSAGTGQEYF,TGCAGTGCTGGGACGGGCCAGGAGTACTTC
TRBV30,TRBJ2-5,NA,NA,CAWSGQETQYF,TGTGCCTGGAGTGGCCAAGAGACCCAGTACTTC
TRBV3-1/TRBV3-2,TRBJ2-2,NA,NA,CASSRTGSSGELFF,TGTGCCAGCAGCCGAACAGGGTCTAGCGGGGAGCTGTTTTTT
TRBV12-3/TRBV12-4,TRBJ2-7,NA,NA,CASSPGPYEQYF,TGTGCCAGCAGCCCGGGCCCCTACGAGCAGTACTTC
TRBV7-3,TRBJ2-1,NA,NA,CASSPRPRSVQSYNEQFF,TGTGCCAGCAGCCCCCGCCCCCGGTCCGTCCAATCCTACAATGAGCAGTTCTTC